The clone carrying this T cell receptor beta chain was counted only a few times. With a J-beta primer mix and a sample-barcoded 5' primer, a second PCR ran 7 to 11 cycles. Each CDR3 protein is one row after TCRdb ran MiXCR on the 5' RACE reads. The table lists over 450,000 distinct CDR3 sequences, approximately 25% of them singletons. V lost 3 bases to trimming and J lost 3 bases, with 13 bases between them. This CDR3 contains 14 residues. Germline-derived CDR1 and CDR2 are SGHRS and YFSETQ. The data are from a study of blood T cells in healthy people across ages. The sample was also reused in another study, on T cells of mothers and their children.

This clonotype originated in a boy aged 10-17 years in good health. Source material: blood. The chain has TRBV5-1 and TRBJ2-7; D might be TRBD1 or TRBD2, each matching 5 bases. In DNA form, the CDR3 reads TGCGCCAGCAGCTGGGACCCCAACTTCTACGAGCAGTACTTC. Protein: CASSWDPNFYEQYF.